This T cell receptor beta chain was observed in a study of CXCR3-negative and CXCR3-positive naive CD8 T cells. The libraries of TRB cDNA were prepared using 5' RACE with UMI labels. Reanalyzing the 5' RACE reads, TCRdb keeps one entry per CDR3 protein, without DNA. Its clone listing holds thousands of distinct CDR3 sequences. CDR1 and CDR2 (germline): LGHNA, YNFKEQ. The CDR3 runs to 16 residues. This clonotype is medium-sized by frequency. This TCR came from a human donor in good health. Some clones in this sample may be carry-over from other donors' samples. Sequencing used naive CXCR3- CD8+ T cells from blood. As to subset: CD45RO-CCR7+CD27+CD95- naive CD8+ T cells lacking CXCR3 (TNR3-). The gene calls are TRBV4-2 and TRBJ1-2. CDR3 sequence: CASSQEHGHTGYGYTF.